This T cell receptor beta chain stems from a study of T cell repertoires in cytomegalovirus infection. This clonotype was seen at least ten times. Its antigen is as yet unknown. Study results and caveats: What dominated the ex vivo response were HLA-C-restricted CMV-specific TCR beta clonotypes.

Using its own MiXCR run on the reads, TCRdb lists one record per CDR3 protein. The sample includes 200,000 to 300,000 distinct CDR3 sequences, roughly an eighth of them seen just once. Trimming pared 6 bases from V and 2 bases from J, leaving 14 bases between. Germline V gene sequence: CDR1 SGHTA, CDR2 FQGNSA. This CDR3 is 15 amino acids long. The sample taken for sequencing was PBMCs. The rearrangement joins TRBV7-2 to TRBJ1-5; D call uncertain. The origin of this receptor is a human donor in good health (CMV status not recorded). Some clones in this sample may be carry-over from other donors' samples. The CDR3 sequence is CASRPYPGGNQPQHF. The CDR3 DNA reads TGTGCCAGCAGACCCTACCCCGGGGGCAATCAGCCCCAGCATTTT.